This T cell receptor beta chain was identified during a study of blood T cell repertoires in COVID-19. Across the whole study: Spain, Italy and the United States supplied samples that represented acute and convalescent COVID-19.

Sequencing used immunoSEQ multiplex PCR; TCRdb keeps in-frame clones, though not all of them. This table holds a few hundred thousand clones, 70% to 90% found once. This receptor was obtained from a woman aged 30 to 39 who had recovered from COVID-19. Sequenced sample: PBMCs or T cells enriched from blood (not recorded which).

The CDR3 DNA reads as TGTGCCAGCAGTCTACGGGACGGAGGGAGAGTTGTGCACACCTTC. It encodes CASSLRDGGRVVHTF. The chain recombines TRBV28 with TRBJ1-2, with D possibly being TRBD1 (5 bases). The CDR3 extends over 15 amino acids. Trimming cost V 5 bases and J 12 bases, with 25 bases left between them. Germline loops: CDR1 MDHEN, CDR2 SYDVKM.